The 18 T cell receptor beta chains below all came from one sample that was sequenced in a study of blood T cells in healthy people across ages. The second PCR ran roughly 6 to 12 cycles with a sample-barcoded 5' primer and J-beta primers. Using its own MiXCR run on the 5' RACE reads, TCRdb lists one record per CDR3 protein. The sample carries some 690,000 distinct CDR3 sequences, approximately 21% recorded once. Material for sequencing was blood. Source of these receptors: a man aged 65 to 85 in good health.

In DNA form, the CDR3 reads TGTGCCAGCAGCTCCGCTTCGACCTCTAACACAGATACGCAGTATTTT. This encodes CASSSASTSNTDTQYF. The chain links TRBV7-2 to TRBJ2-3; D call uncertain. This CDR3 has 16 residues. V was shortened by 4 bases and J by 2 bases, with 16 bases between the two germline ends. Germline CDR1 and CDR2: SGHTA and FQGNSA.

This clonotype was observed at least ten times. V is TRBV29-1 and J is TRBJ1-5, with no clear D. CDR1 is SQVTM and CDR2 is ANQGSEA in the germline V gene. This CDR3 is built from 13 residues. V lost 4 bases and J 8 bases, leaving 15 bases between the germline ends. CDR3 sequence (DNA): TGCAGCGTTGGGCAGGTCCTCTCCGAGCCCCAGCATTTT. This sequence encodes CSVGQVLSEPQHF.

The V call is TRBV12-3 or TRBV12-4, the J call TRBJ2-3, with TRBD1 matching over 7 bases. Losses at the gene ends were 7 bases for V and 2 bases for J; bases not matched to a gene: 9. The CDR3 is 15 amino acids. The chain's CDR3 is CASKIRDSPTDTQYF. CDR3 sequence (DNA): TGTGCCAGCAAAATCCGGGACAGCCCCACAGATACGCAGTATTTT.

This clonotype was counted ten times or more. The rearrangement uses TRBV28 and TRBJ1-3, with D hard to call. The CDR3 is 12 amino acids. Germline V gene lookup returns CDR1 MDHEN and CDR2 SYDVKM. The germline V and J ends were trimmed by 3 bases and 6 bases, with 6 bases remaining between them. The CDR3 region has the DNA TGTGCCAGCAGTTTCGAGCTAAACACCATATATTTT. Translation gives CASSFELNTIYF.

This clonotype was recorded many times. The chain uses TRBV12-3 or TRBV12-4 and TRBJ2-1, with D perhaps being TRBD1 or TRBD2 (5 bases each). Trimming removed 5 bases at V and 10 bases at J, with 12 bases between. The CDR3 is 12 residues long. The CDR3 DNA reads TGTGCCAGCAGTAACCGGGGACCCGAGCAGTTCTTC. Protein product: CASSNRGPEQFF.

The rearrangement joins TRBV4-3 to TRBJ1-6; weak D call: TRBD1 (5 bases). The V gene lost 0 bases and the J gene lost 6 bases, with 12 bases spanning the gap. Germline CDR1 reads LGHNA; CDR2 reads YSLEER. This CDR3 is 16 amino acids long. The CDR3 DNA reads TGCGCCAGCAGCCAAGATCGGGCAGGGCTTAATTCACCCCTCCACTTT. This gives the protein CASSQDRAGLNSPLHF.

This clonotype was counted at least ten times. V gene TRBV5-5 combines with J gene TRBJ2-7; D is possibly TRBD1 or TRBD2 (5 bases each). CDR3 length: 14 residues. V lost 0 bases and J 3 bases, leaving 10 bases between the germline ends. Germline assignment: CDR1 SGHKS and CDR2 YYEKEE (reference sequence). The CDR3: CASSLGRENYEQYV. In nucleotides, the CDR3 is TGTGCCAGCAGCTTGGGCAGGGAGAACTACGAGCAGTACGTC.

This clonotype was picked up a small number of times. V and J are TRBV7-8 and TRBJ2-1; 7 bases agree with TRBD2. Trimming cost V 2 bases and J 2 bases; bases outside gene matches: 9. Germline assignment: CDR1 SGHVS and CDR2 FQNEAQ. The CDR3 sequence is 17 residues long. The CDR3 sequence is CASSLRRAGATYNEQFF. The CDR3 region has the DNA TGTGCCAGCAGCTTAAGACGGGCGGGAGCTACCTACAATGAGCAGTTCTTC.

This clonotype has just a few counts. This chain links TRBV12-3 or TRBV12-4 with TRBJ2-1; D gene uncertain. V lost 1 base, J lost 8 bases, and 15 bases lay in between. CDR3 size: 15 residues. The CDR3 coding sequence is TGTGCCAGCAGTTTAGGCGGAAGCCCCCGGGATGAGCAGTTCTTC. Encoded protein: CASSLGGSPRDEQFF.

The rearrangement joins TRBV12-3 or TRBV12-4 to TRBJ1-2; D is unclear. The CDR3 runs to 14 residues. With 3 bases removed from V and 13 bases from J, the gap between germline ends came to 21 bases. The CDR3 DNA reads TGTGCCAGCAGTTTTAGGCAGGACGGGGTGCGGCTCACCTTC. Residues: CASSFRQDGVRLTF.

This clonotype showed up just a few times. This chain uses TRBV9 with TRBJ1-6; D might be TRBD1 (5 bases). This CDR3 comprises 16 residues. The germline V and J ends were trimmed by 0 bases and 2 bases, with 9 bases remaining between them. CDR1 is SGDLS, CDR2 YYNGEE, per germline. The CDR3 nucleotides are TGTGCCAGCAGCGTAGCGGCAGGGACCTATAATTCACCCCTCCACTTT. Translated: CASSVAAGTYNSPLHF.

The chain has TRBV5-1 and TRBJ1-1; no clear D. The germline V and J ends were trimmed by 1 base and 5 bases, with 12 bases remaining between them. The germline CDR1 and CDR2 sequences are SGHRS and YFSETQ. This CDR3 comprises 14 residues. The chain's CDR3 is CASSLTAAWTEAFF. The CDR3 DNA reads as TGCGCCAGCAGCTTGACAGCGGCTTGGACTGAAGCTTTCTTT.

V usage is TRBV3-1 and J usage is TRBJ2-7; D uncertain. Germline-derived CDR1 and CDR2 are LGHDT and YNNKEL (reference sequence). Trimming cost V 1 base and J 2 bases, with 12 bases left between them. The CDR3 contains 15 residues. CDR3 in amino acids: CASSQGPADTYEQYF. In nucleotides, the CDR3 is TGTGCCAGCAGCCAAGGCCCCGCAGACACCTACGAGCAGTACTTC.

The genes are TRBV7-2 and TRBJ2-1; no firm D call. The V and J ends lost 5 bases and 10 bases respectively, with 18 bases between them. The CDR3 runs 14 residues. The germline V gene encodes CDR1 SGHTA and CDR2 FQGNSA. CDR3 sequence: CASSPGVTMGEQFF. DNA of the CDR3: TGTGCCAGCAGCCCCGGCGTGACGATGGGGGAGCAGTTCTTC.

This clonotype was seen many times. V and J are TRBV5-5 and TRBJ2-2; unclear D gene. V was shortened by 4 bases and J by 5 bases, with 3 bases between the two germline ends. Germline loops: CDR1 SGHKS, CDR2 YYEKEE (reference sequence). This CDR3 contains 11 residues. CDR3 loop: CASSITGELFF. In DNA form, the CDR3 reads TGTGCCAGCAGCATTACCGGGGAGCTGTTTTTT. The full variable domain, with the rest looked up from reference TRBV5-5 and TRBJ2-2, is DAGVTQSPTHLIKTRGQQVTLRCSPISGHKSVSWYQQVLGQGPQFIFQYYEKEERGRGNFPDRFSARQFPNYSSELNVNALLLGDSALYLCASSITGELFFGEGSRLTVL.

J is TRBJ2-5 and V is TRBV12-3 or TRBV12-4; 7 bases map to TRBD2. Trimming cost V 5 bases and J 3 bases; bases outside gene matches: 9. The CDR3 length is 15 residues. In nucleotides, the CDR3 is TGTGCCAGCAGTCCGGGGGACTACAGTAAAGAGACCCAGTACTTC. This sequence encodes CASSPGDYSKETQYF.

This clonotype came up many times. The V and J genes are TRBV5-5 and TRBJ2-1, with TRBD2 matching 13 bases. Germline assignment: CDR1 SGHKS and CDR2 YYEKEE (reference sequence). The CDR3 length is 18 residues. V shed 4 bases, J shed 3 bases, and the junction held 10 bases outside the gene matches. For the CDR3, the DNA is TGTGCCAGCAGCAAGGGACTAGCGGGAAGTCCCCTCTACAATGAGCAGTTCTTC. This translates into CASSKGLAGSPLYNEQFF. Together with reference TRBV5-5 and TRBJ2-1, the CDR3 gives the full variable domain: DAGVTQSPTHLIKTRGQQVTLRCSPISGHKSVSWYQQVLGQGPQFIFQYYEKEERGRGNFPDRFSARQFPNYSSELNVNALLLGDSALYLCASSKGLAGSPLYNEQFFGPGTRLTVL.

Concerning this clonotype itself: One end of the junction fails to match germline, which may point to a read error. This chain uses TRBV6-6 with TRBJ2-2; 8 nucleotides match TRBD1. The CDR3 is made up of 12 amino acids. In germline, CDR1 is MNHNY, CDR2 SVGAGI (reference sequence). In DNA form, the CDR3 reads TGTACCAGCAGCCCAGGACAGGGAGGGCTGTTTTTT. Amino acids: CTSSPGQGGLFF.